Reported below is one T cell receptor (beta chain). The V end lost 2 bases, the J end lost 6 bases, and 10 bases lay between the germline ends. CDR1 KGHSH and CDR2 LQKENI come from the germline V gene. The CDR3 contains 13 residues. Authors' analysis steps: By means of reference gene primer amplification, nucleated cell counts were estimated. Some clones are missing from TCRdb's copy, which holds only in-frame ones; the method was immunoSEQ multiplex PCR. For V, J and clone size, that table is used; D and trimming come from the DNA. The sample contains roughly 100,000 clones, around 80% of which appear only once. These data are taken from a study of blood T cell repertoires in COVID-19. Study-level information: The cDNA or gDNA used as material had been derived from T cells, B-cell-depleted T cells, or PBMCs.

The V call is TRBV18, the J call TRBJ1-1; tentative D call: TRBD1 (5 bases). Sequenced: peripheral blood. The clonotype was recovered from a man between 70 and 80 years old with acute or convalescent COVID-19. The CDR3 sequence: CASSPTGEPEAFF. For the CDR3, the DNA is TGTGCCAGCTCACCAACGGGGGAGCCTGAAGCTTTCTTT.